The 21 T cell receptor beta chains below come from one sample, sequenced in a study of CD8+ T cells in alopecia areata. As the sequencing template, cDNA was produced by extracting RNA and reverse transcribing it. Sequencing used immunoSEQ multiplex PCR; TCRdb keeps in-frame clones, though not all of them. Among some 150,000 clones, around 50% were seen once, and the ten largest hold 19%. The sequencing used CD8+ T cells sorted from blood, collected at week 0. The receptors here all came from a human donor with alopecia areata.

The CDR3 protein is CASGGPGFSYEQYF. CDR3 DNA sequence: TGTGCTAGTGGGGGCCCAGGGTTCTCCTACGAGCAGTACTTC. The chain has TRBV12-5 and TRBJ2-7, with a weak D call TRBD1 (5 bases). This CDR3 is built from 14 residues. The germline V gene has CDR1 LGHNT and CDR2 FRNRAP. Trimming cost V 6 bases and J 0 bases, with 12 bases left between them.

This clone was seen a handful of times. The chain recombines TRBV7-9 with TRBJ2-2; no reliable D call. V gave up 0 bases and J gave up 5 bases, with 13 bases separating them. The CDR3 covers 16 residues. Germline V gene sequence: CDR1 SEHNR, CDR2 FQNEAQ (reference sequence). The CDR3 reads CASSLAESQLTGELFF. CDR3 coding DNA: TGTGCCAGCAGCTTAGCGGAGAGCCAGTTAACCGGGGAGCTGTTTTTT.

V is TRBV9 and J is TRBJ1-2; TRBD1 is a possible D gene (5 bases). CDR3 length: 17 residues. Germline values: CDR1 SGDLS, CDR2 YYNGEE. V dropped 3 bases and J dropped 3 bases, with 21 bases sitting between them. The CDR3 sequence is CASSAEPRQNTYYGYTF. The CDR3 DNA sequence: TGTGCCAGCAGCGCAGAACCGCGACAGAATACGTACTATGGCTACACCTTC. The whole variable domain, remainder taken from reference TRBV9 and TRBJ1-2, is DSGVTQTPKHLITATGQRVTLRCSPRSGDLSVYWYQQSLDQGLQFLIQYYNGEERAKGNILERFSAQQFPDLHSELNLSSLELGDSALYFCASSAEPRQNTYYGYTFGSGTRLTVV.

The CDR3 coding sequence is TGTGCCAGCACCAGGGCCTGGGAACCCTACGAGCAGTACTTC. This translates into CASTRAWEPYEQYF. The chain has TRBV7-9 and TRBJ2-7; a possible D gene is TRBD1 (5 bases). The V end lost 7 bases, the J end lost 2 bases, and 15 bases lay between the germline ends. CDR1 is SEHNR, CDR2 FQNEAQ, per germline (reference sequence). This CDR3 is built from 14 residues. The full variable domain, with the rest looked up from reference TRBV7-9 and TRBJ2-7, is DTGVSQNPRHKITKRGQNVTFRCDPISEHNRLYWYRQTLGQGPEFLTYFQNEAQLEKSRLLSDRFSAERPKGSFSTLEIQRTEQGDSAMYLCASTRAWEPYEQYFGPGTRLTVT.

This rearrangement joins TRBV4-3 to TRBJ2-7; 10 bases match TRBD1. The germline V gene has CDR1 LGHNA and CDR2 YSLEER. The CDR3 contains 15 residues. V lost 3 bases, J lost 4 bases, and 6 bases stayed unmatched. CDR3 in DNA: TGCGCCAGCAGCCAGGTGACAGGGGGCGCGTACGAGCAGTACTTC. It encodes CASSQVTGGAYEQYF.

This chain connects TRBV7-9 to TRBJ1-2; D unclear. Trimming shortened V by 0 bases and J by 6 bases, and 8 bases separated the two germline ends. The CDR3 spans 13 residues. Germline-derived CDR1 and CDR2 are SEHNR and FQNEAQ (reference sequence). In DNA, the CDR3 is TGTGCCAGCAGCTTAGCCACGGGAGATGGCTACACCTTC. As protein: CASSLATGDGYTF.

The chain links TRBV6-5 to TRBJ1-6; D is unclear. The length of the CDR3 is 15 residues. The germline V gene has CDR1 MNHEY and CDR2 SVGAGI. Trimming removed 6 bases at V and 0 bases at J, with 9 bases between. The DNA for the CDR3 is TGTGCCAGCAGCCCCCTCAGCTCCTATAATTCACCCCTCCACTTT. This codes for CASSPLSSYNSPLHF.

This chain links TRBV5-6 with TRBJ1-2; 7 bases align to TRBD1. The V segment lost 7 bases and the J segment 1 base; nucleotides outside the gene matches: 4. This CDR3 has 13 residues. From germline, CDR1 is SGHDT and CDR2 YYEEEE. CDR3 in amino acids: CASDRQGNYGYTF. The CDR3 region has the DNA TGTGCCAGCGACCGACAGGGTAACTATGGCTACACCTTC.

This clone was found a few times. The chain recombines TRBV29-1 with TRBJ1-2, with D hard to call. Trimming took off 4 bases at V and 0 bases at J, with 12 bases between the two ends. CDR1 is SQVTM, CDR2 ANQGSEA, per germline. The CDR3 is 14 amino acids. CDR3 in amino acids: CSVVKAGSNYGYTF. The CDR3 DNA is TGCAGCGTTGTCAAAGCGGGATCTAACTATGGCTACACCTTC.

This chain connects TRBV9 to TRBJ1-2; D is perhaps TRBD1 (6 bases). The CDR3 extends over 17 amino acids. Trimming stripped 4 bases from V and 3 bases from J, with 22 bases between. The germline gives CDR1 SGDLS, CDR2 YYNGEE. CDR3 DNA: TGTGCCAGCAGCAGCCCCGGCCCAGGGGCGGATGACTATGGCTACACCTTC. Translation: CASSSPGPGADDYGYTF.

This clone was seen a handful of times. The chain couples TRBV29-1 to TRBJ2-7, with D maybe TRBD1 (5 bases). Germline CDR1 reads SQVTM; CDR2 reads ANQGSEA. The CDR3 length is 13 residues. Deletions cut 5 bases from V and 4 bases from J, with 15 bases between. The CDR3 region is CSVLLTEMYEQYF. The CDR3 coding sequence is TGCAGCGTTTTACTGACAGAGATGTACGAGCAGTACTTC.

The CDR3 spells CASSHPTAPTRETQYF. The CDR3, as DNA: TGCGCCAGCAGCCATCCTACGGCCCCGACGAGGGAGACCCAGTACTTC. This chain links TRBV4-3 with TRBJ2-5; D unresolved. Germline V gene lookup returns CDR1 LGHNA and CDR2 YSLEER. V was shortened by 3 bases and J by 5 bases, with 19 bases between the two germline ends. The CDR3 consists of 16 residues.

The chain carries TRBV4-1 and TRBJ1-5; no reliable D call. Trimming took off 0 bases at V and 6 bases at J, with 15 bases between the two ends. The CDR3 length is 16 residues. The germline gives CDR1 MGHRA, CDR2 YSYEKL. The CDR3 bases are TGCGCCAGCAGCCAAGAATCCGCTGCGTGGGCTCAGCCCCAGCATTTT. Translated, it gives CASSQESAAWAQPQHF.

The rearrangement links TRBV5-6 to TRBJ2-5; D remains ambiguous. Trimming pared 4 bases from V and 4 bases from J, leaving 14 bases between. This CDR3 is 14 amino acids long. Germline CDR1 reads SGHDT; CDR2 reads YYEEEE. CDR3 DNA: TGTGCCAGCAGCCCCTCTATTATCTCAGAGACCCAGTACTTC. Translating gives CASSPSIISETQYF. The complete variable domain, with remaining parts taken from reference TRBV5-6 and TRBJ2-5, reads DAGVTQSPTHLIKTRGQQVTLRCSPKSGHDTVSWYQQALGQGPQFIFQYYEEEERQRGNFPDRFSGHQFPNYSSELNVNALLLGDSALYLCASSPSIISETQYFGPGTRLLVL.

This clone was seen more than once but under ten times. V usage is TRBV29-1 and J usage is TRBJ2-7, with D unresolved. The CDR3 is made up of 12 amino acids. Germline V gives CDR1 SQVTM, CDR2 ANQGSEA. V was clipped by 0 bases and J by 6 bases, with 9 bases between them. CDR3 DNA: TGCAGCGTTGAAGACAGGACCTCCGAGCAGTACTTC. Its protein is CSVEDRTSEQYF.

The chain carries TRBV4-1 and TRBJ2-3, with D perhaps matching TRBD2 (6 bases). Trimming pared 0 bases from V and 2 bases from J, leaving 9 bases between. The CDR3 runs to 15 residues. Per germline, CDR1 MGHRA and CDR2 YSYEKL. The DNA of the CDR3 is TGCGCCAGCAGCCAAGAGGCGGGAACCACAGATACGCAGTATTTT. Protein sequence: CASSQEAGTTDTQYF.

The chain carries TRBV13 and TRBJ1-3; 7 bases fit TRBD1. Germline V gene data show CDR1 as PRHDT and CDR2 as FYEKMQ (reference sequence). There are 15 residues in the CDR3. J was trimmed by 4 bases and V by 4 bases; bases with no gene match: 7. The CDR3 DNA reads as TGTGCCAGCAGCTCAACAAGGGACAGCGGAAACACCATATATTTT. Residues: CASSSTRDSGNTIYF. The variable domain in full, with the rest retrieved from reference TRBV13 and TRBJ1-3, is AAGVIQSPRHLIKEKRETATLKCYPIPRHDTVYWYQQGPGQDPQFLISFYEKMQSDKGSIPDRFSAQQFSDYHSELNMSSLELGDSALYFCASSSTRDSGNTIYFGEGSWLTVV.

In this sample, this clone turned up once. J is TRBJ2-7 and V is TRBV5-4; no clear D. The CDR3 sequence is 16 residues long. Germline-derived CDR1 and CDR2 are SGHNT and YYREEE (reference sequence). Trimming took off 0 bases at V and 3 bases at J, with 16 bases between the two ends. The CDR3 bases are TGTGCCAGCAGCTTGGCTGACGACTGGCAGCACTACGAGCAGTACTTC. The encoded protein is CASSLADDWQHYEQYF.

This rearrangement joins TRBV27 to TRBJ2-6, with D unclear. Trimming cost V 5 bases and J 3 bases, with 11 bases left between them. Germline V gene data show CDR1 as MNHEY and CDR2 as SMNVEV (reference sequence). The CDR3 runs 15 residues. CDR3 in amino acids: CASSASGYGANVLTF. CDR3 sequence (DNA): TGTGCCAGCAGTGCCTCAGGCTATGGGGCCAACGTCCTGACTTTC.

The V and J genes are TRBV29-1 and TRBJ2-7; the D gene is possibly TRBD2 (7 bases). CDR3 size: 13 residues. Germline V lookup: CDR1 SQVTM, CDR2 ANQGSEA. V was shortened by 3 bases and J by 2 bases, with 11 bases between the two germline ends. CDR3 sequence: CSVEGEGAYEQYF. In nucleotides, the CDR3 is TGCAGCGTTGAGGGGGAGGGGGCCTACGAGCAGTACTTC.

This clone was recorded only once. The genes are TRBV12-5 and TRBJ2-7; 9 nucleotides line up with TRBD1. The CDR3 consists of 14 residues. Looked up from germline, CDR1 is LGHNT and CDR2 is FRNRAP. The junction had 7 bases not matched to a gene; V was cut back by 5 bases and J by 5 bases. In DNA, the CDR3 is TGTGCTAGTGGTAGGGGGACAGGGAATGACGAGCAGTACTTC. It yields the protein CASGRGTGNDEQYF.